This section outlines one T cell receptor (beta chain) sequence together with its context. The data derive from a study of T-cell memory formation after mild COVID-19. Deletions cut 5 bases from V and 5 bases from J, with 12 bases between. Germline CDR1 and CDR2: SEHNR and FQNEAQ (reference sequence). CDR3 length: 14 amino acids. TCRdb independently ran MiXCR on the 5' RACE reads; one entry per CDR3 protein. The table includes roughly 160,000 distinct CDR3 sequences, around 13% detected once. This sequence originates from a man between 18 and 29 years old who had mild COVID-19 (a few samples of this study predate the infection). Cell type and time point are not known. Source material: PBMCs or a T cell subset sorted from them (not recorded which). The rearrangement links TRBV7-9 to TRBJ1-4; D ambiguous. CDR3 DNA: TGTGCCAGCAGCCCCTGGGCAGAAAATGAAAAACTGTTTTTT. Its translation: CASSPWAENEKLFF.